These T cell receptor beta chains were read from a single sample in a study of T cell responses to AZD1222 COVID-19 vaccine. This table comes from immunoSEQ multiplex PCR, and its TCRdb copy is limited to in-frame clones, with some not included. The sample holds about 130,000 clones; roughly 86% are singletons and the top ten take approximately 6%. The sample here was peripheral blood, taken 28 days after the second AZD1222 dose. Every receptor here comes from an adult who received the AZD1222 COVID-19 vaccine. CDR3s include the opening cysteine and the closing phenylalanine or tryptophan. The D gene is left open where the match is weak. Where a row states a size, it is once, few, many or the class of an expanded clone; other rows omit it.

j_call: TRBJ1-4
v_call: TRBV24-1
d_call: -
clone_size: -
cdr3_nt: TGTGCCACCAGTGATCCCAGCTCAACTAATGAAAAACTGTTTTTT
cdr3_aa: CATSDPSSTNEKLFF

j_call: TRBJ2-1
v_call: TRBV9
d_call: -
clone_size: -
cdr3_nt: TGTGCCAGCAGCCTAGGGGACTCTCAATGGAATGAGCAGTTCTTC
cdr3_aa: CASSLGDSQWNEQFF

j_call: TRBJ2-2
v_call: TRBV24-1
d_call: TRBD1
clone_size: -
cdr3_nt: TGTGCCACCAGTGACCCGGGACAGGGAGACACCGGGGAGCTGTTTTTT
cdr3_aa: CATSDPGQGDTGELFF

j_call: TRBJ1-6
v_call: TRBV4-1
d_call: -
clone_size: few
cdr3_nt: TGCGCCAGCAGCCAAGGGGACATCACAGGGAGGCGTAATTCACCCCTCCACTTT
cdr3_aa: CASSQGDITGRRNSPLHF

j_call: TRBJ2-1
v_call: TRBV7-9
d_call: -
clone_size: -
cdr3_nt: TGTGCCAGCAGCTTAGTAGACCCGCGGGATGAGCAGTTCTTC
cdr3_aa: CASSLVDPRDEQFF

j_call: TRBJ1-6
v_call: TRBV20-1
d_call: -
clone_size: -
cdr3_nt: TGCAGTGCTAGTGAAGGGACTCCATCAAGATTAGGGTCACCCCTCCACTTT
cdr3_aa: CSASEGTPSRLGSPLHF

j_call: TRBJ1-2
v_call: TRBV5-5
d_call: TRBD1
clone_size: -
cdr3_nt: TGTGCCAGCAGCTTGGCATTAAGGGACAGGGACTTTGGCTACACCTTC
cdr3_aa: CASSLALRDRDFGYTF

j_call: TRBJ1-1
v_call: TRBV7-8
d_call: -
clone_size: -
cdr3_nt: TGTGCCAGCAGCATCAGGGTAGGGAACACTGAAGCTTTCTTT
cdr3_aa: CASSIRVGNTEAFF

j_call: TRBJ1-1
v_call: TRBV30
d_call: -
clone_size: -
cdr3_nt: TGTGCCTGGAGTGTACTAGCCGGCACTGAAGCTTTCTTT
cdr3_aa: CAWSVLAGTEAFF

j_call: TRBJ1-3
v_call: TRBV7-2
d_call: -
clone_size: -
cdr3_nt: TGTGCCAGCAGCTTAATGGAGCCGAGCTCTGGAAACACCATATATTTT
cdr3_aa: CASSLMEPSSGNTIYF

j_call: TRBJ2-2
v_call: TRBV5-1
d_call: -
clone_size: -
cdr3_nt: TGCGCCAGTAAGCGGACCATGGACACCGGGGAGCTGTTTTTT
cdr3_aa: CASKRTMDTGELFF

j_call: TRBJ2-7
v_call: TRBV23-1
d_call: -
clone_size: -
cdr3_nt: TGCGCCAGCAGTCAAAGGTTTCGGGACGGATACTACGAGCAGTACTTC
cdr3_aa: CASSQRFRDGYYEQYF

j_call: TRBJ1-4
v_call: TRBV28
d_call: -
clone_size: -
cdr3_nt: TGTGCCAGCGGACTAACAGGTGCAACTAATGAAAAACTGTTTTTT
cdr3_aa: CASGLTGATNEKLFF

j_call: TRBJ1-5
v_call: TRBV6-5
d_call: -
clone_size: -
cdr3_nt: TGTGCCAGCAGTCTACAGGGCGATCAGCCCCAGCATTTT
cdr3_aa: CASSLQGDQPQHF

j_call: TRBJ2-1
v_call: TRBV19
d_call: TRBD1
clone_size: -
cdr3_nt: TGTGCCAGTAGTATGGGTTTTAAGGGACAGGGGGTCAATGAGCAGTTCTTC
cdr3_aa: CASSMGFKGQGVNEQFF

j_call: TRBJ2-7
v_call: TRBV11-2
d_call: TRBD1
clone_size: -
cdr3_nt: TGTGCCAGCAGCACCATTACCGGGACAGCCTACGAGCAGTACTTC
cdr3_aa: CASSTITGTAYEQYF

j_call: TRBJ2-7
v_call: TRBV28
d_call: TRBD2
clone_size: -
cdr3_nt: TGTGCCAGCAGTCCAGCGGGATGGTACGAGCAGTACTTC
cdr3_aa: CASSPAGWYEQYF

j_call: TRBJ2-1
v_call: TRBV6-1
d_call: TRBD2
clone_size: once
cdr3_nt: TGTGCCAGCAGGGAAAGGACTAGCGGGAGACGGTTCTCCTACAATGAGCAGTTCTTC
cdr3_aa: CASRERTSGRRFSYNEQFF

j_call: TRBJ2-7
v_call: TRBV27
d_call: TRBD1
clone_size: -
cdr3_nt: TGTGCCAGCAGTAAGGGACAGGGATTCGAGCAGTACTTC
cdr3_aa: CASSKGQGFEQYF

j_call: TRBJ2-1
v_call: TRBV27
d_call: -
clone_size: -
cdr3_nt: TGTGCCAGCAGTTTATCGGCCCCGCTGGGCAATGAGCAGTTCTTC
cdr3_aa: CASSLSAPLGNEQFF

j_call: TRBJ2-7
v_call: TRBV7-8
d_call: -
clone_size: -
cdr3_nt: TGTGCCAGCAGAAACTGGTACGAGCAGTACTTC
cdr3_aa: CASRNWYEQYF

j_call: TRBJ1-5
v_call: TRBV7-8
d_call: -
clone_size: few
cdr3_nt: TGTGCCAGCAGCTTATCCGGTCAGGCAGTTGGACAGCCCCAGCATTTT
cdr3_aa: CASSLSGQAVGQPQHF

j_call: TRBJ2-3
v_call: TRBV3-1/TRBV3-2
d_call: -
clone_size: -
cdr3_nt: TGTGCCAGCAGCCAAGATACGGTGGCTACGCAGTATTTT
cdr3_aa: CASSQDTVATQYF

j_call: TRBJ2-6
v_call: TRBV7-2
d_call: -
clone_size: once
cdr3_nt: TGTGCCAGCAGCCTAGACAGTTCTGGGGCCAACGTCCTGACTTTC
cdr3_aa: CASSLDSSGANVLTF

j_call: TRBJ1-1
v_call: TRBV6-4
d_call: -
clone_size: -
cdr3_nt: TGTGCCAGCAGGCCACAGGTCACTAACACTGAAGCTTTCTTT
cdr3_aa: CASRPQVTNTEAFF

j_call: TRBJ1-6
v_call: TRBV27
d_call: -
clone_size: -
cdr3_nt: TGTGCCAGCAGTCAAGACCCCGAGAGTTCACCCCTCCACTTT
cdr3_aa: CASSQDPESSPLHF

j_call: TRBJ2-5
v_call: TRBV19
d_call: TRBD2
clone_size: -
cdr3_nt: TGTGCCAGTAGCTTCCGGGGGGGGAGAAGTTTTCAAGAGACCCAGTACTTC
cdr3_aa: CASSFRGGRSFQETQYF

j_call: TRBJ1-4
v_call: TRBV28
d_call: -
clone_size: -
cdr3_nt: TGTGCCAGCATCCAAGCTATGGGGGAAAAACTGTTTTTT
cdr3_aa: CASIQAMGEKLFF

j_call: TRBJ2-7
v_call: TRBV20-1
d_call: -
clone_size: -
cdr3_nt: TGCAGTGCTAGTTCGGGGTTTGTTGGCGAGCAGTACTTC
cdr3_aa: CSASSGFVGEQYF

j_call: TRBJ2-2
v_call: TRBV10-3
d_call: -
clone_size: -
cdr3_nt: TGTGCCATCAGTGAGTCCCGGGACACCGGGGAGCTGTTTTTT
cdr3_aa: CAISESRDTGELFF

j_call: TRBJ1-4
v_call: TRBV7-9
d_call: -
clone_size: -
cdr3_nt: TGTGCCATCGAGCAGGGCACTAATGAAAAACTGTTTTTT
cdr3_aa: CAIEQGTNEKLFF

j_call: TRBJ2-3
v_call: TRBV11-2
d_call: TRBD1
clone_size: once
cdr3_nt: TGTGCCAGCAGCTTATTTCCACAGCAGGGGGCGACAGATACGCAGTATTTT
cdr3_aa: CASSLFPQQGATDTQYF

j_call: TRBJ2-7
v_call: TRBV3-1/TRBV3-2
d_call: -
clone_size: few
cdr3_nt: TGTGCCAGCAGCCATTCTCTCTCCCTAAGGACTTACTACGAGCAGTACTTC
cdr3_aa: CASSHSLSLRTYYEQYF

j_call: TRBJ1-5
v_call: TRBV24-1
d_call: TRBD1
clone_size: -
cdr3_nt: TGTGCCACCAGTGATTCGCAGGGGGACACCACATATAGCAATCAGCCCCAGCATTTT
cdr3_aa: CATSDSQGDTTYSNQPQHF

j_call: TRBJ2-7
v_call: TRBV6-2/TRBV6-3
d_call: -
clone_size: -
cdr3_nt: TGTGCCAGCAGCCCTTGGAATGGCAGGGATTCTCGCGAGCAGTACTTC
cdr3_aa: CASSPWNGRDSREQYF

j_call: TRBJ1-4
v_call: TRBV5-1
d_call: TRBD1
clone_size: -
cdr3_nt: TGCGCCAGCAGCGCGCAACAGGGGTTTCGGGAAAAACTGTTTTTT
cdr3_aa: CASSAQQGFREKLFF

j_call: TRBJ2-3
v_call: TRBV6-2/TRBV6-3
d_call: -
clone_size: -
cdr3_nt: TGTGCCAGCAGTTATTGGGTAGCCGGGGTTAGCACAGATACGCAGTATTTT
cdr3_aa: CASSYWVAGVSTDTQYF

j_call: TRBJ2-1
v_call: TRBV28
d_call: -
clone_size: -
cdr3_nt: TGTGCCTCACGAGGGGGGAGTTACAATGAGCAGTTCTTC
cdr3_aa: CASRGGSYNEQFF

j_call: TRBJ1-3
v_call: TRBV12-3/TRBV12-4
d_call: -
clone_size: once
cdr3_nt: TGTGCCAGCAGTTTAGCCCCGGCCACCATATATTTT
cdr3_aa: CASSLAPATIYF

j_call: TRBJ1-6
v_call: TRBV6-5
d_call: -
clone_size: -
cdr3_nt: TGTGCCAGCAGGGCGGTTTACTCACCCCTCCACTTT
cdr3_aa: CASRAVYSPLHF

j_call: TRBJ1-1
v_call: TRBV21-1
d_call: -
clone_size: -
cdr3_nt: TGTGCCAGCAGCAAAGATGGAGTTTTGAACACTGAAGCTTTCTTT
cdr3_aa: CASSKDGVLNTEAFF

j_call: TRBJ2-1
v_call: TRBV14
d_call: -
clone_size: -
cdr3_nt: TGTGCCAGCAGTCTGAGCGGGACAAACCGTTACAATGAGCAGTTCTTC
cdr3_aa: CASSLSGTNRYNEQFF

j_call: TRBJ2-5
v_call: TRBV29-1
d_call: -
clone_size: -
cdr3_nt: TGCAGCGTCGGTCTGGTGAGGGGAGCGGAGACCCAGTACTTC
cdr3_aa: CSVGLVRGAETQYF

j_call: TRBJ1-5
v_call: TRBV30
d_call: TRBD1
clone_size: -
cdr3_nt: TGTGCCTGGAGTAGACAGGGCTCTAATCAGCCCCAGCATTTT
cdr3_aa: CAWSRQGSNQPQHF

j_call: TRBJ1-3
v_call: TRBV19
d_call: -
clone_size: -
cdr3_nt: TGTGCCAGTAGTATAGATCGCACAAACAAGGACACCATATATTTT
cdr3_aa: CASSIDRTNKDTIYF

j_call: TRBJ1-1
v_call: TRBV2
d_call: -
clone_size: -
cdr3_nt: TGTGCCAGCAGTACCAATCTGAACACTGAAGCTTTCTTT
cdr3_aa: CASSTNLNTEAFF

j_call: TRBJ2-2
v_call: TRBV9
d_call: -
clone_size: once
cdr3_nt: TGTGCCAGCAGCGTTTTAGGGGTTAGCACCGGGGAGCTGTTTTTT
cdr3_aa: CASSVLGVSTGELFF

j_call: TRBJ2-1
v_call: TRBV10-3
d_call: TRBD2
clone_size: -
cdr3_nt: TGTGCCATCAGAGTCGCGGGGGGGCCAAATGAGCAGTTCTTC
cdr3_aa: CAIRVAGGPNEQFF

j_call: TRBJ1-2
v_call: TRBV5-1
d_call: -
clone_size: -
cdr3_nt: TGCGCCAGCAGCTTGGTTTTAGGGAATCTAAAAATCTATGGCTACACCTTC
cdr3_aa: CASSLVLGNLKIYGYTF

j_call: TRBJ1-4
v_call: TRBV4-2
d_call: TRBD1
clone_size: -
cdr3_nt: TGTGCCAGCAGCCAATGGTTACAGGGCCTGGGACAGGGGGAAAAACTGTTTTTT
cdr3_aa: CASSQWLQGLGQGEKLFF

j_call: TRBJ2-5
v_call: TRBV2
d_call: -
clone_size: -
cdr3_nt: TGTGCCAGCAGGACGGGCAGCTGGGAGACCCAGTACTTC
cdr3_aa: CASRTGSWETQYF